These 29 T cell receptor beta chains were sequenced from one sample in a study of T cell clonality in common variable immunodeficiency. Measured with immunoSEQ multiplex PCR; TCRdb has only the in-frame clones, and not every one. The sample shows 40,000 to 50,000 clones, no singletons; the ten largest hold approximately 5.5%. Study-level points and caveats: In common variable immunodeficiency, TCR beta chains reportedly carried fewer deletions and N-nucleotide insertions.

What these receptors recognize is not known. The sequenced sample consisted of peripheral blood mononuclear cells. These receptors were obtained from a human donor with common variable immunodeficiency.

The sample holds many counts of this clone. Read coverage stops 3 residues before the CDR3 terminus; the germline J gene supplies the remainder. V is TRBV19 and J is TRBJ1-4; possibly TRBD1 for D (6 bases). Germline CDR1 LNHDA, CDR2 SQIVND (reference sequence). CDR3 length equals 15 residues. Trimming left V 7 bases short and J 5 bases short, with 17 bases between. The DNA read from the CDR3 is TGTGCCAGTACACCGGGCGGGGGCGACAATGAAAAA. Protein sequence: CASTPGGGDNEK. The full-length CDR3 reads as CASTPGGGDNEKLFF.

The CDR3 DNA, read in part, is TGTGCCTGGAGTGTACGAGGAACAGGGTTTTCTAGCTATGGC. This sequence encodes CAWSVRGTGFSSYG. The CDR3 as a whole reads CAWSVRGTGFSSYGYTF. The chain is built from TRBV30 and TRBJ1-2; TRBD1 might be the D (6 bases). Read sequence stops 3 residues before the CDR3 end, and the germline J gene provides the missing end. Trimming shortened V by 0 bases and J by 4 bases, and 21 bases separated the two germline ends. CDR3 size: 17 residues. Germline-derived CDR1 and CDR2 are GTSNPN and SVGIG (reference sequence).

Comment on this clone: The DNA ends 3 residues before the CDR3 does, and the rest of the CDR3 is filled in from the germline J gene. V gene TRBV7-6 combines with J gene TRBJ2-3; D possibly corresponds to TRBD1 (6 bases). Germline V gene data show CDR1 as SGHVS and CDR2 as FNYEAQ. V shed 5 bases and J shed 5 bases, with 11 bases lying between them. This CDR3 has 13 amino acids. The sequenced CDR3 bases are TGTGCCAGCAGCCCGGGACACCGAGATACG. This gives the protein CASSPGHRDT. The whole CDR3 protein is CASSPGHRDTQYF.

This clone was seen a handful of times. The CDR3 is cut off 3 residues early in the read; its end comes from the germline J gene. The chain joins TRBV18 to TRBJ1-5; 8 bases are a match to TRBD1. V gave up 3 bases and J gave up 0 bases; unmatched junction bases: 10. The CDR3 sequence is 18 residues long. Per the germline V gene, CDR1 is KGHSH and CDR2 is LQKENI. The sequenced part of the CDR3 DNA is TGTGCCAGCTCACCTAGACAGGGGTGGGGTAGTAGCAATCAGCCC. It specifies CASSPRQGWGSSNQP. In full, the CDR3 reads CASSPRQGWGSSNQPQHF.

In regard to this clone: Read data end 3 residues before the CDR3 end; the end is taken from the germline J gene. V usage is TRBV7-3 and J usage is TRBJ1-6, with D possibly matching TRBD1 (5 bases). Trimming took 5 bases from V and 4 from J, leaving 9 bases between them. The CDR3 has 14 residues. Germline V CDR1 and CDR2: SGHTA, FQGTGA. The CDR3 spells CASSQGLYNSPLHF. The covered CDR3 bases are TGTGCCAGCAGCCAGGGACTTTATAATTCACCC.

A note on this clone: The read halts 3 residues ahead of the CDR3 end, with the missing end drawn from the germline J gene. The J gene is TRBJ2-5, the V gene TRBV20-1; D might be TRBD2 (7 bases). The length of the CDR3 is 14 residues. V lost 3 bases to trimming and J lost 1 base, with 12 bases between them. The germline gives CDR1 DFQATT, CDR2 SNEGSKA (reference sequence). The DNA read from the CDR3 is TGCAGTGCTAGTCGAGGGGGGGCCCAAGAGACC. Protein: CSASRGGAQET. The complete CDR3 reads CSASRGGAQETQYF.

A remark on this clone: Sequencing ends 3 residues short of the CDR3 end; the germline J gene provides the rest. The rearrangement links TRBV5-1 to TRBJ2-1, with D possibly TRBD2 on 6 matching bases. Trimming took off 0 bases at V and 7 bases at J, with 17 bases between the two ends. This CDR3 has 16 amino acids. Germline V gene sequence: CDR1 SGHRS, CDR2 YFSETQ. Partial CDR3 DNA: TGCGCCAGCAGCTTGGGGGGAGGTGCGGGGACTAATGAG. Encoded protein: CASSLGGGAGTNE. The complete CDR3 sequence is CASSLGGGAGTNEQFF.

This clone was seen many times. The read stops 3 residues short of the end of the CDR3; the missing end is completed from the germline J gene. The chain carries TRBV11-2 and TRBJ2-3, with 7 positions matching TRBD2. Germline lookup yields CDR1 SGHAT and CDR2 FQNNGV. This CDR3 region has 14 residues. Germline trimming cut 3 bases from V and 5 bases from J; bases unmatched to any gene: 5. CDR3 sequence: CASSFGASGDTQYF. The DNA read from the CDR3 is TGTGCCAGCAGCTTCGGGGCTAGCGGAGATACG.

This clone was seen repeatedly, ten times or more. The sequenced fragment ends 3 residues before the CDR3 boundary, so the rest is inferred from the germline J gene. This chain connects TRBV18 to TRBJ2-2, with 7 nucleotides matching TRBD1. The V and J ends lost 1 base and 5 bases, in that order; junction bases with no gene match: 4. CDR3 length equals 15 residues. The germline CDR1 and CDR2 sequences are KGHSH and LQKENI. CDR3 DNA (partial): TGTGCCAGCTCACCACAGGGACAGTTAACCGGGGAG. Its translation: CASSPQGQLTGE. From start to end, the CDR3 is CASSPQGQLTGELFF. Full variable domain (rest looked up from reference TRBV18 and TRBJ2-2): NAGVMQNPRHLVRRRGQEARLRCSPMKGHSHVYWYRQLPEEGLKFMVYLQKENIIDESGMPKERFSAEFPKEGPSILRIQQVVRGDSAAYFCASSPQGQLTGELFFGEGSRLTVL.

The chain's CDR3 is CASSLGLAGGSLYNEQFF. The CDR3 DNA, read in part, is TGTGCCAGCAGCCTGGGACTAGCGGGAGGGTCGCTCTACAATGAG. J is TRBJ2-1 and V is TRBV13, with 16 bases that match TRBD2. The sequenced fragment ends 3 residues before the CDR3 boundary, so the rest is inferred from the germline J gene. Germline CDR1 PRHDT, CDR2 FYEKMQ (reference sequence). V shed 5 bases, J shed 3 bases, and the junction held 7 bases outside the gene matches. This CDR3 comprises 18 residues.

Worth noting for this clone: The CDR3 end lies 3 residues beyond the end of the read and is filled in from the germline J gene. The chain uses TRBV5-1 and TRBJ2-7; D perhaps matches TRBD1 (5 bases). The CDR3 has 16 residues. CDR1 is SGHRS, CDR2 YFSETQ, per germline. Trimming removed 4 bases at V and 2 bases at J, with 19 bases between. The CDR3 sequence: CASSLSLREGTYEQYF. The DNA read from the CDR3 is TGCGCCAGCAGCCTATCCCTCAGGGAAGGTACCTACGAG.

This clone was seen a few times. The CDR3 goes on 3 residues after the read ends, and that part is filled in from the germline J gene. The chain links TRBV5-1 to TRBJ2-3; D uncertain. This CDR3 region has 13 residues. Trimming took 0 bases from V and 3 from J, leaving 5 bases between them. In germline, CDR1 is SGHRS, CDR2 YFSETQ. This CDR3 is CASSLEGTDTQYF. The CDR3 DNA, read in part, is TGCGCCAGCAGCTTGGAAGGGACAGATACG.

This clone was counted ten times or more. The CDR3 goes on 3 residues after the read ends, and that part is filled in from the germline J gene. The chain is built from TRBV18 and TRBJ2-1, with D hard to call. The CDR3 loop spans 14 amino acids. The V gene's germline CDR1 is KGHSH and CDR2 LQKENI. V was pared by 2 bases and J by 3 bases, with 8 bases between. The sequenced part of the CDR3 DNA is TGTGCCAGCTCACCATCCGCGGACTACAATGAG. Amino acids: CASSPSADYNE. The CDR3 reads in full as CASSPSADYNEQFF. The full variable domain, completed using reference TRBV18 and TRBJ2-1, is NAGVMQNPRHLVRRRGQEARLRCSPMKGHSHVYWYRQLPEEGLKFMVYLQKENIIDESGMPKERFSAEFPKEGPSILRIQQVVRGDSAAYFCASSPSADYNEQFFGPGTRLTVL.

This clone showed up just a few times. The covered CDR3 bases are TGTGCCAGCAGCTGGTCGGACAGTTTCAATTCACCC. Encoded protein: CASSWSDSFNSP. The complete CDR3 sequence is CASSWSDSFNSPLHF. The rearrangement uses TRBV7-6 and TRBJ1-6; D perhaps matches TRBD1 (6 bases). The read falls 3 residues short of the CDR3 end, and the missing part is taken from the germline J gene. Trimming pared 4 bases from V and 7 bases from J, leaving 14 bases between. The CDR3 is made up of 15 amino acids. Germline V gene data show CDR1 as SGHVS and CDR2 as FNYEAQ.

The table lists this clone with many counts. CDR3 amino acids: CSARDRAGVYIQYF. The CDR3 bases that were read are TGCAGTGCTAGAGACCGTGCGGGAGTCTACATT. The chain links TRBV20-1 to TRBJ2-4, with TRBD2 identical over 7 bases. The sequenced fragment ends 3 residues before the CDR3 boundary, so the rest is inferred from the germline J gene. Germline CDR1 reads DFQATT; CDR2 reads SNEGSKA (reference sequence). The CDR3 contains 14 residues. V shed 0 bases and J 8 bases; nucleotides not matched to a gene: 7.

This clone has at least ten counts. The read ends 3 residues shy of where the CDR3 ends; the end is completed using the germline J gene. The chain joins TRBV29-1 to TRBJ2-6, with D unresolved. Between the trimmed V and J ends, which lost 5 bases and 3 bases, there was a span of 5 bases. CDR1 is SQVTM and CDR2 is ANQGSEA in the germline V gene. There are 12 residues in the CDR3. The CDR3 here is CSVFFGANVLTF. The CDR3 DNA, read in part, is TGCAGCGTTTTCTTTGGGGCCAACGTC.

This clone has a count of ten or more. Read data end 3 residues before the CDR3 end; the end is taken from the germline J gene. J is TRBJ2-2 and V is TRBV5-1, with 10 bases fitting TRBD2. CDR1 SGHRS and CDR2 YFSETQ come from the germline V gene. This CDR3 region has 16 residues. V lost 4 bases to trimming and J lost 0 bases; unmatched junction nucleotides: 3. CDR3 bases read: TGCGCCAGCAGCCGAAGCGGGGGGGCGAACACCGGGGAG. Translation: CASSRSGGANTGE. The complete CDR3 reads CASSRSGGANTGELFF. Filled out from reference TRBV5-1 and TRBJ2-2, the complete variable domain reads KAGVTQTPRYLIKTRGQQVTLSCSPISGHRSVSWYQQTPGQGLQFLFEYFSETQRNKGNFPGRFSGRQFSNSRSEMNVSTLELGDSALYLCASSRSGGANTGELFFGEGSRLTVL.

This clone was detected ten times or more. The read terminates 3 residues ahead of where the CDR3 ends, so the germline J gene completes it. The V gene is TRBV20-1, the J gene TRBJ2-7; TRBD2 aligns across 7 bases. The V and J ends lost 6 bases and 2 bases, in that order; junction bases with no gene match: 13. The CDR3 has 15 residues. The germline V gene encodes CDR1 DFQATT and CDR2 SNEGSKA (reference sequence). This CDR3 is CSATGRGGGPYEQYF. The DNA read from the CDR3 is TGCAGTGCCACCGGGCGCGGGGGAGGGCCCTACGAG.

This clone has a count of ten or more. The read ends 3 residues before the CDR3 terminus; that terminus is restored from the germline J gene. The chain is built from TRBV13 and TRBJ2-2; D gene unclear. Germline values: CDR1 PRHDT, CDR2 FYEKMQ (reference sequence). The length of the CDR3 is 13 residues. Trimming left V 1 base short and J 4 bases short, with 4 bases between. The CDR3 sequence: CASSLELTGELFF. The DNA read from the CDR3 is TGTGCCAGCAGCTTAGAACTCACCGGGGAG.

This clone has only a few counts. Sequencing ends 3 residues short of the CDR3 end; the germline J gene provides the rest. The chain couples TRBV2 to TRBJ2-7; 7 bases match TRBD2. Per germline, CDR1 SNHLY and CDR2 FYNNEI. Trimming cost V 4 bases and J 4 bases; bases outside gene matches: 1. The CDR3 spans 12 residues. CDR3 DNA (partial): TGTGCCAGCAGTGCTAGCGGTTACGAG. Translation gives CASSASGYE. The complete CDR3 protein is CASSASGYEQYF.

This clone was seen a few times. Read data end 3 residues before the CDR3 end; the end is taken from the germline J gene. The V gene is TRBV19, the J gene TRBJ2-5; tentatively, D is TRBD2 (5 bases). Trimming shortened V by 0 bases and J by 7 bases, and 12 bases separated the two germline ends. The CDR3 contains 14 residues. Germline CDR1 reads LNHDA; CDR2 reads SQIVND (reference sequence). CDR3: CASSIERGKATQYF. The CDR3 bases that were read are TGTGCCAGTAGTATAGAACGGGGAAAAGCGACC.

In the case of this clone: The CDR3 is cut off 3 residues early in the read; its end comes from the germline J gene. The rearrangement uses TRBV6-2 or TRBV6-3 and TRBJ1-1; tentative D call: TRBD1 (5 bases). V was shortened by 2 bases and J by 1 base, with 8 bases between the two germline ends. Per the germline V gene, CDR1 is MNHEY and CDR2 is SVGEGT. CDR3 size: 14 residues. The CDR3 sequence: CASSYAGWNTEAFF. The CDR3 bases that were read are TGTGCCAGCAGTTACGCAGGGTGGAACACTGAA.

This clone was seen a handful of times. The sequence runs out 3 residues before the end of the CDR3; the remainder is reconstructed from the germline J gene. J is TRBJ2-3 and V is TRBV6-2 or TRBV6-3; 7 nucleotides line up with TRBD2. Germline V gene lookup returns CDR1 MNHEY and CDR2 SVGEGT. The V and J ends lost 8 bases and 2 bases, in that order; junction bases with no gene match: 4. The CDR3 is 13 amino acids. CDR3 DNA, as far as it was read: TGTGCCAGCTCCAGGGACTACACAGATACG. Protein sequence: CASSRDYTDT. Given in full, the CDR3 is CASSRDYTDTQYF.

This clone was found many times. CDR3 sequence: CASRIEDRYTGELFF. CDR3 DNA (partial): TGTGCCAGCAGGATTGAAGACAGATACACCGGGGAG. The chain couples TRBV6-2 or TRBV6-3 to TRBJ2-2; a weak D match, TRBD1 (5 bases). The observed sequence ends 3 residues before the CDR3 terminus, with the missing tail filled in from the germline J gene. Germline assignment: CDR1 MNHEY and CDR2 SVGEGT. The CDR3 has 15 amino acids. V lost 6 bases and J 3 bases, leaving 14 bases between the germline ends.

This clone has at least ten counts. The sequence runs out 3 residues before the end of the CDR3; the remainder is reconstructed from the germline J gene. V and J are TRBV2 and TRBJ2-5; maybe TRBD2 (6 bases). Germline V lookup: CDR1 SNHLY, CDR2 FYNNEI. The CDR3 has 12 residues. With 3 bases removed from V and 5 bases from J, the gap between germline ends came to 7 bases. The part of the CDR3 DNA that was read is TGTGCCAGCAGTGATCTAGCGGAGACC. Translated: CASSDLAET. Given in full, the CDR3 is CASSDLAETQYF.

This clone qualifies as medium-sized. The read halts 3 residues ahead of the CDR3 end, with the missing end drawn from the germline J gene. V and J are TRBV19 and TRBJ2-2; D remains ambiguous. The CDR3 runs 15 residues. Germline assignment: CDR1 LNHDA and CDR2 SQIVND (reference sequence). Trimming stripped 5 bases from V and 4 bases from J, with 14 bases between. CDR3 protein: CASSLGPFGTGELFF. CDR3 DNA (partial): TGTGCCAGTAGTCTGGGCCCCTTTGGCACCGGGGAG.

This clone has at least ten counts. The read ends 3 residues early relative to the CDR3; the germline J gene fills the gap. V gene TRBV18 combines with J gene TRBJ1-1, with D possibly TRBD1 on 5 matching bases. V gave up 3 bases and J gave up 6 bases, with 14 bases separating them. Germline lookup yields CDR1 KGHSH and CDR2 LQKENI. This CDR3 region has 14 residues. The covered CDR3 bases are TGTGCCAGCTCACCGTCATCCTCCAGGGCTGAA. Its translation: CASSPSSSRAE. The whole CDR3 reads CASSPSSSRAEAFF.

Many counts were recorded for this clone. The read terminates 3 residues ahead of where the CDR3 ends, so the germline J gene completes it. The chain couples TRBV29-1 to TRBJ2-7, with D hard to call. The CDR3 spans 12 residues. Germline CDR1 reads SQVTM; CDR2 reads ANQGSEA. V dropped 2 bases and J dropped 2 bases, with 7 bases sitting between them. The sequenced part of the CDR3 DNA is TGCAGCGTTGAAATAGCCCCCTACGAG. Translated: CSVEIAPYE. The full CDR3 sequence reads CSVEIAPYEQYF.

This clone has more than one count but fewer than ten. With the read ending 3 residues before the CDR3 end, the germline J gene is used to fill in that end. The rearrangement joins TRBV30 to TRBJ1-5; the match to TRBD1 covers 9 bases. CDR3 length equals 15 residues. V shed 0 bases and J 5 bases; nucleotides not matched to a gene: 5. Looked up from germline, CDR1 is GTSNPN and CDR2 is SVGIG (reference sequence). The CDR3 reads CAWSVRDRDYQPQHF. CDR3 bases read: TGTGCCTGGAGTGTACGGGACAGGGATTATCAGCCC.